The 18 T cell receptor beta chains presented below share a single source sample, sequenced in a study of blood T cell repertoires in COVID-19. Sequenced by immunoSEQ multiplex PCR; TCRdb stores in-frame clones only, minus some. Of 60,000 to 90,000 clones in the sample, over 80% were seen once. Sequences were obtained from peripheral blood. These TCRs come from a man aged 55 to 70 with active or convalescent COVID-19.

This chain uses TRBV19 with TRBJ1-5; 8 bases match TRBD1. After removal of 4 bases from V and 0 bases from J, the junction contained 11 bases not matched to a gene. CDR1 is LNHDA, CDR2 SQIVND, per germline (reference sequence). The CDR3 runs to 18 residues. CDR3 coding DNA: TGTGCCAGTAGTAATGACAGGGGAGGCTCTTATAGCAATCAGCCCCAGCATTTT. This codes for CASSNDRGGSYSNQPQHF.

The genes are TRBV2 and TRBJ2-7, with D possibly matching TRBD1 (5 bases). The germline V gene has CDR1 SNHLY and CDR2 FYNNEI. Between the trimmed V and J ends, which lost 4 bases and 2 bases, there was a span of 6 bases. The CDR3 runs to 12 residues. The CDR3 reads CASSGGAYEQYF. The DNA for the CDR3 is TGTGCCAGCAGTGGGGGCGCCTACGAGCAGTACTTC. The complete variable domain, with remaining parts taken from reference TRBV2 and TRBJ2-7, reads EPEVTQTPSHQVTQMGQEVILRCVPISNHLYFYWYRQILGQKVEFLVSFYNNEISEKSEIFDDQFSVERPDGSNFTLKIRSTKLEDSAMYFCASSGGAYEQYFGPGTRLTVT.

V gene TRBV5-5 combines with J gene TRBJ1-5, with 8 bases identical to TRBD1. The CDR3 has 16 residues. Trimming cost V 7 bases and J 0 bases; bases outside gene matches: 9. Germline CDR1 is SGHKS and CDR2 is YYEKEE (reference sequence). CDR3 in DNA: TGTGCCAGCGGGGGGACAGGCGTTAATAGCAATCAGCCCCAGCATTTT. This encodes CASGGTGVNSNQPQHF.

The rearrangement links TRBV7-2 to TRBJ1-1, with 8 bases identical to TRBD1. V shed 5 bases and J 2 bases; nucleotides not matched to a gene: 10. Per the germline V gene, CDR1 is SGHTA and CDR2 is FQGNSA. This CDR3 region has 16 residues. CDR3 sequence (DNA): TGTGCCAGCAGCCGGAAAGGCACAGGGGGTAACACTGAAGCTTTCTTT. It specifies CASSRKGTGGNTEAFF.

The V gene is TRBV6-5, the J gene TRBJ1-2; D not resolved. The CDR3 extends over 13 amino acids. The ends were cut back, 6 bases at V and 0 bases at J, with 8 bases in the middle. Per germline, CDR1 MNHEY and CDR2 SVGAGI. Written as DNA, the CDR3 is TGTGCCAGCAGAGCCCACGCTAACTATGGCTACACCTTC. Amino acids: CASRAHANYGYTF.

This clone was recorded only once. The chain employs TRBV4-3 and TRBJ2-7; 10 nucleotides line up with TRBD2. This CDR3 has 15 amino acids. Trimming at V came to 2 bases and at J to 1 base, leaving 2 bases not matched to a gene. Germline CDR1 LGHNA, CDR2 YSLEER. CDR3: CASSQNSGGSYEQYF. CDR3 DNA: TGCGCCAGCAGCCAAAATAGCGGGGGGTCCTACGAGCAGTACTTC.

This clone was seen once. The CDR3 here is CSAPAGDTQYF. The CDR3 DNA is TGCAGTGCTCCGGCGGGAGATACGCAGTATTTT. The V gene is TRBV20-1, the J gene TRBJ2-3; tentative D call: TRBD2 (5 bases). Trimming left V 5 bases short and J 5 bases short, with 8 bases between. Germline CDR1 DFQATT, CDR2 SNEGSKA (reference sequence). The CDR3 is 11 residues long.

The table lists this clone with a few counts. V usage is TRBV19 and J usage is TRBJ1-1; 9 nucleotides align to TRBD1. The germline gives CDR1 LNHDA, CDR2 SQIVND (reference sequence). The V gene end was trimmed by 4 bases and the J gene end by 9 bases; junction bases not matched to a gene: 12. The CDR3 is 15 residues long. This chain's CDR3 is CASSTEQGAVVKAFF. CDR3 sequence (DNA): TGTGCCAGTAGTACAGAACAGGGGGCCGTCGTAAAAGCTTTCTTT.

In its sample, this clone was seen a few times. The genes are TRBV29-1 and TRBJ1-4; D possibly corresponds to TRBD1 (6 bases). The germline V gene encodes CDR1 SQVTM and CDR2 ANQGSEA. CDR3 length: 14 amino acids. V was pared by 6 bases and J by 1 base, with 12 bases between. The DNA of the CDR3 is TGCAGCGTCGCAAGGGGGGGAACTAATGAAAAACTGTTTTTT. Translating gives CSVARGGTNEKLFF.

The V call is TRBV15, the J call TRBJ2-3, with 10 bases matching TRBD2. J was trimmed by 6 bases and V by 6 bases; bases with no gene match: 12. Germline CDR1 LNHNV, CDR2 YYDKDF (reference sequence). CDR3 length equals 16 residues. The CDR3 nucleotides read TGTGCCACCAGAATCCTTAGCGGGGGGAGTTTGGATACGCAGTATTTT. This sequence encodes CATRILSGGSLDTQYF.

CDR3 loop: CASSRGTGGSYNEQFF. Written as DNA, the CDR3 is TGTGCCAGCAGCAGAGGGACAGGGGGCTCCTACAATGAGCAGTTCTTC. This chain connects TRBV6-2 or TRBV6-3 to TRBJ2-1; the match to TRBD1 covers 11 bases. Losses at the gene ends were 6 bases for V and 0 bases for J; bases not matched to a gene: 4. This CDR3 spans 16 amino acids. Germline lookup yields CDR1 MNHEY and CDR2 SVGEGT.

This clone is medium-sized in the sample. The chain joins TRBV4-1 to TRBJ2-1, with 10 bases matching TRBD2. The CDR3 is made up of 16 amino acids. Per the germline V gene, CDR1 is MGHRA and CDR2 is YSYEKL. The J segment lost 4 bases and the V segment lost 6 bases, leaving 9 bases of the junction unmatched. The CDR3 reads CASRHTLAGGYNEQFF. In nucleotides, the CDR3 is TGCGCCAGCAGACACACCTTAGCGGGGGGTTACAATGAGCAGTTCTTC.

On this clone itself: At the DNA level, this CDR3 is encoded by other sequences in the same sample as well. CDR3 loop: CASSLTGVRTEAFF. The CDR3 bases are TGTGCCAGCAGTTTGACAGGGGTCAGGACTGAAGCTTTCTTT. V is TRBV6-2 or TRBV6-3 and J is TRBJ1-1, with 8 bases that match TRBD1. The CDR3 spans 14 residues. The germline CDR1 and CDR2 sequences are MNHEY and SVGEGT. The J segment lost 5 bases and the V segment lost 4 bases, leaving 6 bases of the junction unmatched.

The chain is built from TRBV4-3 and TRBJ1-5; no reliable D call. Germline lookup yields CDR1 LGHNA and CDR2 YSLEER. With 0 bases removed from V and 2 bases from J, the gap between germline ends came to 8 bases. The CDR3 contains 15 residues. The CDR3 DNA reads TGCGCCAGCAGCCAAGATGGCACAGGCAATCAGCCCCAGCATTTT. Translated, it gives CASSQDGTGNQPQHF.

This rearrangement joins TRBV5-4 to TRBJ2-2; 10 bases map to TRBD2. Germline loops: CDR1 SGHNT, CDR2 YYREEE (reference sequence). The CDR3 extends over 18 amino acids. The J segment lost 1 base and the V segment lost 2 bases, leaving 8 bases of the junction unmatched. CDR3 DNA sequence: TGTGCCAGCAGCTTTTCGCCCGGGACTAGCGTGAACACCGGGGAGCTGTTTTTT. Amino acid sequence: CASSFSPGTSVNTGELFF.

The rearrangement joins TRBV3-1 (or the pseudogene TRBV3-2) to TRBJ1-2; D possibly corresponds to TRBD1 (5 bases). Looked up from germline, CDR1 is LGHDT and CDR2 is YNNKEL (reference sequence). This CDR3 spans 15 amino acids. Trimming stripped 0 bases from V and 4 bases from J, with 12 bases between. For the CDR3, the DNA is TGTGCCAGCAGCCAAGATTTGCAGGGTGGCTATGGCTACACCTTC. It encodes CASSQDLQGGYGYTF.

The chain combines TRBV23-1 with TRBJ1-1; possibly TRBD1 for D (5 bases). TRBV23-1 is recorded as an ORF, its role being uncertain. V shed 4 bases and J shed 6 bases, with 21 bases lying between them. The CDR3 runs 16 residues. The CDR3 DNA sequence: TGCGCCAGCAGTCCGAAACCTAAACAGGAATGGTCTGAAGCTTTCTTT. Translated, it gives CASSPKPKQEWSEAFF.

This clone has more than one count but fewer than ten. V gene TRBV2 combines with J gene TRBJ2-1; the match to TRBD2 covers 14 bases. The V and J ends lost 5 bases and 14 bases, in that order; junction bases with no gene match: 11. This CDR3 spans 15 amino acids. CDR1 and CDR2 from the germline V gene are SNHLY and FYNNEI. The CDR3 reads CASSTSGLAGVNEFF. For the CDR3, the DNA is TGTGCCAGCAGTACCTCGGGACTAGCGGGGGTTAACGAGTTCTTC.